These 25 T cell receptor beta chains share one sample of origin, sequenced in a study of PD-L1 blockade in urothelial cancer. TCRdb's table, derived via immunoSEQ multiplex PCR, lists solely in-frame clones and lacks some. This table holds more than 45,000 clones, roughly 80% found once. Regarding time point: pretreatment peripheral blood. This specimen was PBMCs, taken around atezolizumab (anti-PD-L1) treatment. Receptor source: a man in his forties or fifties with urothelial cancer.

CDR3 sequence: CASSQSFQTQYF. As DNA, the CDR3 is TGTGCCAGCAGCCAATCCTTCCAGACCCAGTACTTC. The rearrangement links TRBV4-2 to TRBJ2-5; D unresolved. V lost 2 bases and J lost 6, with 7 bases in between. The CDR3 runs to 12 residues. From germline, CDR1 is LGHNA and CDR2 YNFKEQ.

J is TRBJ1-3 and V is TRBV9, with 9 bases matching TRBD1. Trimming cost V 3 bases and J 0 bases; bases outside gene matches: 7. This CDR3 is built from 17 residues. CDR1 is SGDLS and CDR2 is YYNGEE in the germline V gene. The CDR3 bases are TGTGCCAGCAGCGGACTGGGACAGGGCCGCTCTGGAAACACCATATATTTT. Its translation is CASSGLGQGRSGNTIYF.

This chain connects TRBV7-8 to TRBJ1-5; 11 nucleotides line up with TRBD1. Trimming took 4 bases from V and 4 from J; bases not matched to a gene: 3. This CDR3 has 15 residues. Germline CDR1 is SGHVS and CDR2 is FQNEAQ. CDR3 coding DNA: TGTGCCAGCAGCTCCGGGACAGGGGGGAATCAGCCCCAGCATTTT. Its protein is CASSSGTGGNQPQHF.

The chain uses TRBV2 and TRBJ2-7; TRBD2 matches at 15 bases. CDR3 length equals 15 residues. With V trimmed by 7 bases and J by 6 bases, 7 bases remained unmatched. The germline V gene has CDR1 SNHLY and CDR2 FYNNEI. CDR3 loop: CASTGTSGRTPEQYF. DNA of the CDR3: TGTGCCAGCACCGGGACTAGCGGGAGGACCCCCGAGCAGTACTTC.

The chain combines TRBV10-1 with TRBJ2-6, with D uncertain. Germline CDR1 is WNHNN and CDR2 is SYGVQD (reference sequence). The CDR3 contains 15 residues. V was pared by 2 bases and J by 0 bases, with 5 bases between. In nucleotides, the CDR3 is TGCGCCAGCAGTGAGGACTCCTCTGGGGCCAACGTCCTGACTTTC. Amino acid sequence: CASSEDSSGANVLTF.

This clone was observed a few times. This chain connects TRBV18 to TRBJ1-2, with 7 bases identical to TRBD1. V dropped 2 bases and J dropped 5; count of bases not matched to a gene: 5. The CDR3 length is 14 residues. Germline V gene sequence: CDR1 KGHSH, CDR2 LQKENI. This chain's CDR3 is CASSPLQGEYGYTF. As DNA, the CDR3 is TGTGCCAGCTCACCATTGCAGGGGGAATATGGCTACACCTTC.

V gene TRBV11-2 combines with J gene TRBJ1-1; 7 nucleotides match TRBD1. V lost 1 base to trimming and J lost 5 bases; unmatched junction nucleotides: 4. This CDR3 is 14 amino acids long. CDR1 and CDR2 (germline): SGHAT, FQNNGV. The CDR3 DNA sequence: TGTGCCAGCAGCTTAGCCCCGACAGGGACTGAAGCTTTCTTT. Its protein product is CASSLAPTGTEAFF.

Only one count was recorded for this clone. This chain uses TRBV2 with TRBJ1-3; TRBD1 is a possible D gene (6 bases). Germline loops: CDR1 SNHLY, CDR2 FYNNEI. The CDR3 is 14 residues long. V lost 5 bases and J 2 bases, leaving 10 bases between the germline ends. The CDR3 protein is CASSRDTAGNTIYF. CDR3 nucleotides: TGTGCCAGCAGTCGGGACACGGCTGGAAACACCATATATTTT.

The gene calls are TRBV7-9 and TRBJ1-2, with 9 nucleotides matching TRBD1. The V segment lost 5 bases and the J segment 8 bases; nucleotides outside the gene matches: 9. CDR1 SEHNR and CDR2 FQNEAQ come from the germline V gene (reference sequence). There are 14 residues in the CDR3. CDR3 protein: CASSLTGGKEGYTF. Here the CDR3 DNA reads TGTGCCAGCAGCCTCACAGGGGGCAAGGAGGGCTACACCTTC.

V and J are TRBV19 and TRBJ1-5; perhaps TRBD1 as D (5 bases). With 7 bases removed from V and 4 bases from J, the gap between germline ends came to 14 bases. The CDR3 has 14 residues. Germline CDR1 and CDR2: LNHDA and SQIVND (reference sequence). The CDR3 is CASKAWTNNQPQHF. CDR3 DNA: TGTGCCAGTAAAGCTTGGACAAATAATCAGCCCCAGCATTTT.

This chain uses TRBV18 with TRBJ2-3, with D possibly matching TRBD2 (7 bases). This CDR3 is 17 amino acids long. V lost 5 bases to trimming and J lost 3 bases, with 21 bases between them. Germline lookup yields CDR1 KGHSH and CDR2 LQKENI. The CDR3 nucleotides are TGTGCCAGCTCAACAATAGGCGCGGGGGCGAGTACAGATACGCAGTATTTT. It is translated as CASSTIGAGASTDTQYF.

The chain joins TRBV6-5 to TRBJ2-7; 8 bases match TRBD1. The CDR3 length is 14 residues. The germline CDR1 and CDR2 sequences are MNHEY and SVGAGI. The V segment lost 2 bases and the J segment 6 bases; nucleotides outside the gene matches: 6. CDR3 nucleotides: TGTGCCAGCAGTTACGTCTCAGGGGGCCCCGAGCAGTACTTC. It encodes CASSYVSGGPEQYF.

This rearrangement joins TRBV11-2 to TRBJ1-1; possibly TRBD1 for D (5 bases). The ends were cut back, 3 bases at V and 4 bases at J, with 15 bases in the middle. Looked up from germline, CDR1 is SGHAT and CDR2 is FQNNGV. The CDR3 extends over 15 amino acids. CDR3 sequence: CASSLVNGGSTEAFF. The DNA of the CDR3 is TGTGCCAGCAGCTTGGTCAACGGGGGGAGCACTGAAGCTTTCTTT.

This chain joins TRBV9 and TRBJ1-1, with 7 nucleotides matching TRBD1. Per germline, CDR1 SGDLS and CDR2 YYNGEE. V was clipped by 6 bases and J by 2 bases; unmatched bases: 7. The length of the CDR3 is 14 residues. CDR3 coding DNA: TGTGCCAGCACCCCCGGACAGGTCAACACTGAAGCTTTCTTT. Its translation: CASTPGQVNTEAFF.

This clone was recorded once. V is TRBV27 and J is TRBJ1-2; 7 positions agree with TRBD1. V trimming: 6 bases; J trimming: 8 bases; junction bases outside the gene matches: 9. CDR3 length equals 13 residues. Germline CDR1 is MNHEY and CDR2 is SMNVEV (reference sequence). The CDR3 bases are TGTGCCAGCAGACCCACAGGGGTCAACGGCTACACCTTC. This encodes CASRPTGVNGYTF.

This clone was counted a few times. One end of the junction is discordant with germline, which a read error may explain. The chain has TRBV9 and TRBJ1-1; D is unclear. The CDR3 is 13 residues long. The germline V gene encodes CDR1 SGDLS and CDR2 YYNGEE. The CDR3 DNA reads TGTGCCAGCAGCGTAACGGGGAACCCTGAAGCTTTCTTT. As protein: CASSVTGNPEAFF.

This clone has only one observation. The chain links TRBV27 to TRBJ2-2; 7 positions agree with TRBD2. Germline V gives CDR1 MNHEY, CDR2 SMNVEV (reference sequence). The trim removed 5 bases at V and 5 bases at J, leaving 14 bases unmatched. The CDR3 sequence is 17 residues long. The CDR3 is CASSPSAGVGRTGELFF. The CDR3 nucleotides read TGTGCCAGCAGTCCCTCGGCGGGAGTAGGTAGAACCGGGGAGCTGTTTTTT.

The J gene is TRBJ2-5, the V gene TRBV6-5; no reliable D call. V was cut by 0 bases and J by 7 bases, with 12 bases left in between. Germline CDR1 MNHEY, CDR2 SVGAGI. The CDR3 is made up of 14 amino acids. CDR3 sequence reads: CASSYSGSLGTQYF. DNA of the CDR3: TGTGCCAGCAGTTACTCCGGTTCTCTTGGGACCCAGTACTTC.

This chain joins TRBV28 and TRBJ1-3, with 7 bases matching TRBD1. This CDR3 has 15 amino acids. CDR1 and CDR2 from the germline V gene are MDHEN and SYDVKM. Germline trimming cut 5 bases from V and 2 bases from J; bases unmatched to any gene: 6. CDR3 loop: CASSEQTGTGNTIYF. For the CDR3, the DNA is TGTGCCAGCAGTGAGCAGACAGGGACTGGAAACACCATATATTTT.

The rearrangement links TRBV6-5 to TRBJ1-3; 8 bases are a match to TRBD1. J gave up 3 bases and V 3 bases, and 4 bases lay outside the gene matches. The CDR3 has 15 residues. Germline V gives CDR1 MNHEY, CDR2 SVGAGI. The CDR3 region is CASSYETGGGNTIYF. In nucleotides, the CDR3 is TGTGCCAGCAGTTATGAAACAGGGGGTGGAAACACCATATATTTT.

This clone has more than one count but fewer than ten. V usage is TRBV4-2 and J usage is TRBJ1-5; D remains ambiguous. Germline-derived CDR1 and CDR2 are LGHNA and YNFKEQ. V was shortened by 0 bases and J by 6 bases, with 6 bases between the two germline ends. The CDR3 is 13 residues long. The CDR3 is CASSQDHGQPQHF. The CDR3 nucleotides are TGTGCCAGCAGCCAAGATCACGGTCAGCCCCAGCATTTT.

This clone was picked up one time. The chain joins TRBV27 to TRBJ1-5; the D is unclear. Germline loops: CDR1 MNHEY, CDR2 SMNVEV (reference sequence). This CDR3 region has 13 residues. Trimming shortened V by 1 base and J by 3 bases, and 4 bases separated the two germline ends. CDR3 coding DNA: TGTGCCAGCAGTTTATATATCAATCAGCCCCAGCATTTT. This translates into CASSLYINQPQHF.

The DNA of the CDR3 is TGTGCCAGCAGCCAAACTCACCGTGGCTACACCTTC. Translated, it gives CASSQTHRGYTF. The chain combines TRBV16 with TRBJ1-2; D call uncertain. V shed 2 bases and J shed 7 bases, with 8 bases lying between them. The CDR3 has 12 amino acids. Germline-derived CDR1 and CDR2 are KGHSY and FQNENV.

The gene calls are TRBV6-5 and TRBJ2-4; 7 nucleotides agree with TRBD1. V shed 6 bases and J 0 bases; nucleotides not matched to a gene: 5. The CDR3 has 15 amino acids. Germline-derived CDR1 and CDR2 are MNHEY and SVGAGI. CDR3 nucleotides: TGTGCCAGCAGGACAGGGTATCTAGCCAAAAACATTCAGTACTTC. It translates to CASRTGYLAKNIQYF.

The chain carries TRBV27 and TRBJ2-7, with 13 bases matching TRBD2. This CDR3 has 17 residues. Germline CDR1 and CDR2: MNHEY and SMNVEV (reference sequence). Trimming at V came to 5 bases and at J to 5 bases, leaving 12 bases not matched to a gene. This chain's CDR3 is CASSLSRTSGRSDEQYF. CDR3 bases: TGTGCCAGCAGTCTCAGTCGGACTAGCGGGAGAAGTGACGAGCAGTACTTC.